The present entry profiles one T cell receptor (beta chain) with its context. As yet, its antigen is unknown. Generated by immunoSEQ multiplex PCR, the TCRdb table keeps only in-frame clones and is missing some. The sample records 12,000 or so clones, roughly 94% being singletons. The data were taken from a study of regulatory and conventional T cells in RAG deficiency. Overall study findings and caveats: Shorter CDR3s in all patient subsets; >85% Treg-Tconv overlap in Omenn.

Regulatory T cells were sorted from blood as CD4+ CD25-high CD127-low cells. In addition, the sample was reused for a study of regulatory T cells. As that report states: Primers: 52 TRBV forward and 13 TRBJ reverse.

This receptor was obtained from a human donor in good health. The sample comprised CD127- CD25+ CD4+ Tregs sorted from blood.

The CDR3 nucleotides read TGTGCCAGCAGCCAAGTGCTCGGTGGCGGAAACACTGAAGCTTTCTTT. The encoded protein is CASSQVLGGGNTEAFF. The chain uses TRBV14 and TRBJ1-1; D not resolved. V was trimmed by 1 base and J by 2 bases, leaving 14 bases between them. This CDR3 contains 16 residues. Germline CDR1 reads SGHDN; CDR2 reads FVKESK.